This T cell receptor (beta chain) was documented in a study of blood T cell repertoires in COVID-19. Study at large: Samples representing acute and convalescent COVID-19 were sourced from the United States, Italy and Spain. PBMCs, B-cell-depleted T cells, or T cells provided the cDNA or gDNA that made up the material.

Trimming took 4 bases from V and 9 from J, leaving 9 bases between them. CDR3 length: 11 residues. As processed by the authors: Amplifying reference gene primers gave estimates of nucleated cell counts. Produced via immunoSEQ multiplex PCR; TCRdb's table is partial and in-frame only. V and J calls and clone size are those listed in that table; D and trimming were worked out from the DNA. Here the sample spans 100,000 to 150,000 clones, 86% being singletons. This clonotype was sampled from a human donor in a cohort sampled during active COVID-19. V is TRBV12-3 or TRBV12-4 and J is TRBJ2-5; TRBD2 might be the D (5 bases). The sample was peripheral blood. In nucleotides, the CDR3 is TGTGCCAGCAGTTCCGGAGGTGCCCAGTACTTC. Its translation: CASSSGGAQYF.